A single sample gave rise to the 23 T cell receptor beta chains below, sequenced in a study of blood T cell repertoires in COVID-19. Libraries were prepared by immunoSEQ multiplex PCR; TCRdb keeps only in-frame clonotypes and omits some of them. This table has some 43,000 clones, 84% appearing once. Input material: peripheral blood. Source of these receptors: a man aged 50 to 59 with active COVID-19.

This chain connects TRBV6-5 to TRBJ1-1, with D perhaps TRBD1 (5 bases). This CDR3 has 14 amino acids. Germline loops: CDR1 MNHEY, CDR2 SVGAGI. Trimming removed 6 bases at V and 2 bases at J, with 13 bases between. This chain's CDR3 is CASSWLTANTEAFF. CDR3 sequence (DNA): TGTGCCAGCAGCTGGTTGACAGCAAACACTGAAGCTTTCTTT.

The chain recombines TRBV6-5 with TRBJ2-7; D possibly corresponds to TRBD1 (5 bases). Germline values: CDR1 MNHEY, CDR2 SVGAGI. This CDR3 comprises 13 residues. Trimming pared 5 bases from V and 5 bases from J, leaving 13 bases between. The CDR3: CASSRFGAHEQYF. The CDR3 nucleotides are TGTGCCAGCAGTCGCTTTGGGGCCCACGAGCAGTACTTC.

This rearrangement joins TRBV6-5 to TRBJ2-5; no clear D gene. V lost 2 bases, J lost 0 bases, and 7 bases lay in between. The CDR3 contains 14 residues. In germline, CDR1 is MNHEY, CDR2 SVGAGI. This CDR3 reads CASSYLGYQETQYF. The CDR3 coding sequence is TGTGCCAGCAGTTACCTAGGATACCAAGAGACCCAGTACTTC.

V gene TRBV9 combines with J gene TRBJ1-2; no firm D call. V lost 0 bases, J lost 4 bases, and 7 bases lay in between. This CDR3 region has 13 residues. The germline V gene encodes CDR1 SGDLS and CDR2 YYNGEE. The CDR3 coding sequence is TGTGCCAGCAGCGTAGCTGTGAGCTATGGCTACACCTTC. Protein: CASSVAVSYGYTF.

The chain joins TRBV12-3 or TRBV12-4 to TRBJ2-2; tentatively, D is TRBD2 (5 bases). The length of the CDR3 is 13 residues. V was trimmed by 1 base and J by 8 bases, leaving 8 bases between them. DNA of the CDR3: TGTGCCAGCAGTTTAGAGAGGGAAGGGGAGCTGTTTTTT. Protein: CASSLEREGELFF.

The rearrangement links TRBV5-6 to TRBJ1-3, with 8 bases matching TRBD1. This CDR3 comprises 17 residues. The germline CDR1 and CDR2 sequences are SGHDT and YYEEEE. After removal of 3 bases from V and 0 bases from J, the junction contained 8 bases not matched to a gene. The CDR3 coding sequence is TGTGCCAGCAGCTCGACAGGGGCTGTCCTCTCTGGAAACACCATATATTTT. It specifies CASSSTGAVLSGNTIYF.

This chain links TRBV29-1 with TRBJ1-4; tentative D call: TRBD1 (5 bases). Germline V gene sequence: CDR1 SQVTM, CDR2 ANQGSEA. The CDR3 sequence is 15 residues long. The V gene lost 6 bases and the J gene lost 1 base, with 15 bases spanning the gap. The CDR3 spells CSVDRRVGTNEKLFF. The CDR3 coding sequence is TGCAGCGTAGACAGAAGGGTGGGAACTAATGAAAAACTGTTTTTT.

A few counts support this clone. The chain combines TRBV15 with TRBJ2-1; the D gene is possibly TRBD2 (5 bases). Trimming removed 7 bases from V and 9 bases from J, with 16 bases in between. Germline loops: CDR1 LNHNV, CDR2 YYDKDF (reference sequence). This CDR3 spans 13 amino acids. In nucleotides, the CDR3 is TGTGCCACCACGGCTAGCAGTTTTGGTGAGCAGTTCTTC. Its translation is CATTASSFGEQFF.

This clone has just one count. The chain employs TRBV7-9 and TRBJ2-3; D gene uncertain. V was trimmed by 2 bases and J by 8 bases, leaving 8 bases between them. The CDR3 has 12 amino acids. Germline V gene sequence: CDR1 SEHNR, CDR2 FQNEAQ (reference sequence). CDR3 residues: CASSLSSGTQYF. In DNA form, the CDR3 reads TGTGCCAGCAGCTTATCGTCGGGTACGCAGTATTTT. The full variable domain, completed using reference TRBV7-9 and TRBJ2-3, is DTGVSQNPRHKITKRGQNVTFRCDPISEHNRLYWYRQTLGQGPEFLTYFQNEAQLEKSRLLSDRFSAERPKGSFSTLEIQRTEQGDSAMYLCASSLSSGTQYFGPGTRLTVL.

The chain recombines TRBV7-9 with TRBJ1-2; maybe TRBD1 (6 bases). This CDR3 spans 13 amino acids. The germline V gene encodes CDR1 SEHNR and CDR2 FQNEAQ (reference sequence). V shed 5 bases and J shed 6 bases, with 13 bases lying between them. The CDR3 region is CASSETGIDGYTF. Written as DNA, the CDR3 is TGTGCCAGCAGCGAAACAGGGATAGATGGCTACACCTTC. Complete variable domain (other parts from reference TRBV7-9 and TRBJ1-2): DTGVSQNPRHKITKRGQNVTFRCDPISEHNRLYWYRQTLGQGPEFLTYFQNEAQLEKSRLLSDRFSAERPKGSFSTLEIQRTEQGDSAMYLCASSETGIDGYTFGSGTRLTVV.

V usage is TRBV4-2 and J usage is TRBJ2-7; a possible D gene is TRBD1 (5 bases). The V end lost 1 base, the J end lost 3 bases, and 13 bases lay between the germline ends. From germline, CDR1 is LGHNA and CDR2 YNFKEQ. This CDR3 is built from 15 residues. The CDR3 region is CASSQVGGAYYEQYF. Written as DNA, the CDR3 is TGTGCCAGCAGCCAAGTAGGTGGGGCCTACTACGAGCAGTACTTC.

V is TRBV27 and J is TRBJ2-2; 8 bases map to TRBD1. The V and J ends lost 6 bases and 7 bases, in that order; junction bases with no gene match: 7. CDR3 length: 14 amino acids. Germline V gene sequence: CDR1 MNHEY, CDR2 SMNVEV (reference sequence). The CDR3 sequence is CASRIGQGGGELFF. CDR3 sequence (DNA): TGTGCCAGCAGAATAGGACAGGGAGGCGGGGAGCTGTTTTTT.

The V gene is TRBV18, the J gene TRBJ1-2; D remains unclear. Germline lookup yields CDR1 KGHSH and CDR2 LQKENI. The CDR3 has 13 residues. The germline V and J ends were trimmed by 4 bases and 6 bases, with 12 bases remaining between them. The CDR3 DNA reads TGTGCCAGCTCACGGGAACGGGAGAATGGCTACACCTTC. This gives the protein CASSRERENGYTF.

V and J are TRBV19 and TRBJ2-3; 9 bases are shared with TRBD2. After removal of 5 bases from V and 2 bases from J, the junction contained 8 bases not matched to a gene. The CDR3 is made up of 16 amino acids. The germline V gene has CDR1 LNHDA and CDR2 SQIVND (reference sequence). The CDR3 coding sequence is TGTGCCAGTAGTGGAGTGGTAGCGGGGGACACAGATACGCAGTATTTT. This gives the protein CASSGVVAGDTDTQYF.

The chain has TRBV27 and TRBJ2-2; 10 bases are a match to TRBD1. V dropped 6 bases and J dropped 6; count of bases not matched to a gene: 7. Germline CDR1 reads MNHEY; CDR2 reads SMNVEV (reference sequence). CDR3 length: 15 residues. The CDR3 region is CASRALGQGAGELFF. In DNA, the CDR3 is TGTGCCAGCAGAGCCCTCGGACAGGGGGCCGGGGAGCTGTTTTTT.

V gene TRBV10-1 combines with J gene TRBJ2-6, with no clear D. Deletions cut 3 bases from V and 7 bases from J, with 10 bases between. The CDR3 is made up of 14 amino acids. Germline V gene sequence: CDR1 WNHNN, CDR2 SYGVQD (reference sequence). CDR3 residues: CASSDALSANVLTF. The CDR3 DNA follows: TGCGCCAGCAGTGATGCGCTCTCCGCCAACGTCCTGACTTTC.

This chain links TRBV5-1 with TRBJ1-1; no definite D call. This CDR3 is built from 14 residues. Germline CDR1 reads SGHRS; CDR2 reads YFSETQ. Trimming shortened V by 3 bases and J by 1 base, and 10 bases separated the two germline ends. The CDR3 DNA sequence: TGCGCCAGCAGCTCGGACTTTACGAACACTGAAGCTTTCTTT. This gives the protein CASSSDFTNTEAFF.

The chain uses TRBV10-1 and TRBJ1-5; 11 bases are a match to TRBD1. The CDR3 has 15 residues. Germline assignment: CDR1 WNHNN and CDR2 SYGVQD (reference sequence). The V and J ends lost 7 bases and 6 bases, in that order; junction bases with no gene match: 8. The DNA of the CDR3 is TGCGCCAGCATAGTGGACAGGGGGCACAGTCAGCCCCAGCATTTT. This translates into CASIVDRGHSQPQHF.

In its sample, this clone was seen a few times. The V call is TRBV6-6, the J call TRBJ2-7; TRBD1 aligns across 9 bases. V lost 6 bases to trimming and J lost 0 bases; unmatched junction nucleotides: 3. CDR3 length equals 14 residues. Germline CDR1 MNHNY, CDR2 SVGAGI (reference sequence). CDR3 nucleotide sequence: TGTGCCAGCAGGCTGGGACAGGGCTCCTACGAGCAGTACTTC. This translates into CASRLGQGSYEQYF.

The rearrangement uses TRBV7-7 and TRBJ2-3, with 7 bases fitting TRBD2. Germline V gene lookup returns CDR1 SSHAT and CDR2 FNYEAQ (reference sequence). V shed 1 base and J 3 bases; nucleotides not matched to a gene: 4. CDR3 size: 15 residues. The CDR3 spells CASSLDGGRTDTQYF. For the CDR3, the DNA is TGTGCCAGCAGCTTAGACGGGGGGAGGACAGATACGCAGTATTTT.

V and J are TRBV10-3 and TRBJ1-2; 10 bases map to TRBD1. This CDR3 is built from 13 residues. Germline CDR1 is ENHRY and CDR2 is SYGVKD. J lost 4 bases, V lost 10 bases, and 6 bases had no gene match. CDR3 loop: CATTRDRGYGYTF. The CDR3 region has the DNA TGTGCCACGACCCGGGACAGGGGCTATGGCTACACCTTC.

V usage is TRBV4-1 and J usage is TRBJ2-3; 9 nucleotides agree with TRBD2. The J segment lost 5 bases and the V segment lost 3 bases, leaving 12 bases of the junction unmatched. The CDR3 consists of 17 residues. CDR1 is MGHRA, CDR2 YSYEKL, per germline. CDR3 region: CASSQPGTSRRGDTQYF. The CDR3 coding sequence is TGCGCCAGCAGCCAGCCCGGGACTAGCCGCCGGGGAGATACGCAGTATTTT.

CDR3 residues: CASSVAVSAPEVYGYTF. CDR3 coding DNA: TGTGCCAGCAGCGTAGCGGTCAGCGCACCTGAGGTCTATGGCTACACCTTC. The chain carries TRBV9 and TRBJ1-2; D is ambiguous. The CDR3 consists of 17 residues. Germline V gives CDR1 SGDLS, CDR2 YYNGEE. V gave up 0 bases and J gave up 4 bases, with 19 bases separating them.